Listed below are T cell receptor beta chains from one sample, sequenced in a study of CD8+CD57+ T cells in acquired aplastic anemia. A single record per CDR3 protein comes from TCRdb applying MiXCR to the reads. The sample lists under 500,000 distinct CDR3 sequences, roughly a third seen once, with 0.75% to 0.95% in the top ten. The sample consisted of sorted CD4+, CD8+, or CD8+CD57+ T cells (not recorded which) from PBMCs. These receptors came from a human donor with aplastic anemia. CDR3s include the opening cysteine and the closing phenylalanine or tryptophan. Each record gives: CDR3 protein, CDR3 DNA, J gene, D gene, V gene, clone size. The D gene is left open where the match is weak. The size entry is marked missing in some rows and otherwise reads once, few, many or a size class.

CDR3: CASKRDGQADTGELFF; DNA: TGTGCCAGCAAGCGTGACGGACAGGCTGACACCGGGGAGCTGTTTTTT; J: TRBJ2-2; D: TRBD1; V: TRBV6-1; size: few
CDR3: CASSQIQDTQYF; DNA: TGTGCCAGCAGCCAGATTCAGGATACGCAGTATTTT; J: TRBJ2-3; D: .; V: TRBV7-3; size: many
CDR3: CSAWDRGWTGYTF; DNA: TGCAGTGCCTGGGACAGGGGTTGGACGGGCTACACCTTC; J: TRBJ1-2; D: TRBD1; V: TRBV20-1; size: many
CDR3: CASSVDGGSGNTIYF; DNA: TGTGCCAGCAGCGTAGATGGAGGCTCTGGAAACACCATATATTTT; J: TRBJ1-3; D: .; V: TRBV9; size: many
CDR3: CAISESTGAAISYEQYF; DNA: TGTGCCATCAGTGAGTCTACAGGGGCCGCGATCTCCTACGAGCAGTACTTC; J: TRBJ2-7; D: TRBD1; V: TRBV10-3; size: few
CDR3: CASSKIQGPEQYF; DNA: TGTGCCAGCAGTAAAATCCAAGGTCCCGAGCAGTACTTC; J: TRBJ2-7; D: .; V: TRBV6-1; size: .
CDR3: CASSQRGGSYEQYF; DNA: TGCGCCAGCAGCCAGAGGGGGGGATCCTACGAGCAGTACTTC; J: TRBJ2-7; D: .; V: TRBV5-1; size: .
CDR3: CASGLMAGSETQYF; DNA: TGTGCCAGCGGCTTAATGGCAGGGTCGGAGACCCAGTACTTC; J: TRBJ2-5; D: .; V: TRBV7-3; size: .
CDR3: CSARDLSGRSTYEQYF; DNA: TGCAGTGCTAGAGATCTATCCGGACGCTCAACCTACGAGCAGTACTTC; J: TRBJ2-7; D: .; V: TRBV20-1; size: few
CDR3: CASTPRQVPYEQYF; DNA: TGTGCCAGCACTCCCCGTCAGGTTCCCTACGAGCAGTACTTC; J: TRBJ2-7; D: .; V: TRBV12-3/TRBV12-4; size: few
CDR3: CSARKIVDGYTF; DNA: TGCAGTGCTAGAAAGATAGTCGATGGCTACACCTTC; J: TRBJ1-2; D: .; V: TRBV20-1; size: many
CDR3: CSDRGYTDTQYF; DNA: TGCAGCGACCGGGGTTACACAGATACGCAGTATTTT; J: TRBJ2-3; D: .; V: TRBV29-1; size: .
CDR3: CASTFQGPTNTEAFF; DNA: TGTGCCAGCACTTTTCAGGGGCCCACGAACACTGAAGCTTTCTTT; J: TRBJ1-1; D: .; V: TRBV7-2; size: once
CDR3: CSARGGAMNSPLHF; DNA: TGCAGTGCTAGAGGCGGGGCAATGAATTCACCCCTCCACTTT; J: TRBJ1-6; D: .; V: TRBV20-1; size: many
CDR3: CASRSGLSSNQPQHF; DNA: TGTGCCAGCAGAAGCGGGCTCTCTAGCAATCAGCCCCAGCATTTT; J: TRBJ1-5; D: .; V: TRBV2; size: .
CDR3: CSVFPREEKLFF; DNA: TGCAGTGTATTCCCACGGGAGGAAAAACTGTTTTTT; J: TRBJ1-4; D: .; V: TRBV20-1; size: few
CDR3: CASRSTRQGTHAYGYTF; DNA: TGTGCCAGCAGATCCACCCGACAGGGGACCCACGCCTATGGCTACACCTTC; J: TRBJ1-2; D: TRBD1; V: TRBV4-2; size: many
CDR3: CASSSSRQGAKQPQHF; DNA: TGTGCCAGCAGCTCCTCAAGACAGGGGGCGAAGCAGCCCCAGCATTTT; J: TRBJ1-5; D: TRBD1; V: TRBV11-1; size: many
CDR3: CACLRGFEKLFF; DNA: TGTGCCTGCCTCAGGGGTTTTGAAAAACTGTTTTTT; J: TRBJ1-4; D: .; V: TRBV30; size: .
CDR3: CASSARGGYGTNEKLFF; DNA: TGTGCCAGCAGCGCGAGGGGAGGGTATGGAACTAATGAAAAACTGTTTTTT; J: TRBJ1-4; D: .; V: TRBV9; size: once
CDR3: CASSPRVGGPQHF; DNA: TGTGCCAGTAGTCCAAGGGTGGGTGGGCCCCAGCATTTT; J: TRBJ1-5; D: .; V: TRBV19; size: .
CDR3: CATSSNGQGTQETQYF; DNA: TGTGCCACCAGCAGTAACGGACAGGGGACCCAAGAGACCCAGTACTTC; J: TRBJ2-5; D: TRBD1; V: TRBV15; size: .
CDR3: CASTGQVTYGYTF; DNA: TGTGCCAGCACGGGACAGGTTACCTATGGCTACACCTTC; J: TRBJ1-2; D: TRBD1; V: TRBV12-3/TRBV12-4; size: many
CDR3: CVSSVGGMGQPQHF; DNA: TGTGTCAGCAGCGTAGGTGGTATGGGGCAGCCCCAGCATTTT; J: TRBJ1-5; D: .; V: TRBV9; size: .
CDR3: CSARGPGRTYEQYF; DNA: TGCAGTGCTAGAGGCCCGGGCCGCACCTACGAGCAGTACTTC; J: TRBJ2-7; D: .; V: TRBV20-1; size: few
CDR3: CSAGLNGQGVSYEQYF; DNA: TGCAGTGCTGGATTGAACGGACAAGGCGTCTCCTACGAGCAGTACTTC; J: TRBJ2-7; D: .; V: TRBV20-1; size: many
CDR3: CASSYRGPDTQYF; DNA: TGTGCCAGCAGTTACAGGGGGCCGGATACGCAGTATTTT; J: TRBJ2-3; D: TRBD1; V: TRBV6-5; size: .
CDR3: CASTGGSWSTDTQYF; DNA: TGTGCCAGTACGGGGGGGTCGTGGAGCACAGATACGCAGTATTTT; J: TRBJ2-3; D: TRBD2; V: TRBV19; size: .
CDR3: CASRPPLDAFYGYTF; DNA: TGTGCCAGTCGCCCTCCCCTCGACGCCTTCTATGGCTACACCTTC; J: TRBJ1-2; D: .; V: TRBV19; size: many
CDR3: CSASVIRGGSTDTQYF; DNA: TGCAGTGCCTCCGTAATAAGAGGCGGAAGCACAGATACGCAGTATTTT; J: TRBJ2-3; D: .; V: TRBV20-1; size: many
CDR3: CAISEISAGLTDTQYF; DNA: TGTGCCATCAGTGAAATCTCGGCGGGACTCACAGATACGCAGTATTTT; J: TRBJ2-3; D: .; V: TRBV10-3; size: many
CDR3: CASLGQGFSEQFF; DNA: TGTGCCAGCCTCGGACAGGGTTTCAGTGAGCAGTTCTTC; J: TRBJ2-1; D: TRBD1; V: TRBV19; size: .
CDR3: CASKPSRGNTEAFF; DNA: TGTGCCAGCAAGCCATCCCGGGGAAACACTGAAGCTTTCTTT; J: TRBJ1-1; D: .; V: TRBV6-1; size: .
CDR3: CSASRGDSPLHF; DNA: TGCAGTGCTAGTCGGGGGGATTCACCCCTCCACTTT; J: TRBJ1-6; D: .; V: TRBV20-1; size: once
CDR3: CASSTINLLGHMDDYTF; DNA: TGTGCCAGCAGCACCATTAACCTATTAGGCCATATGGATGACTACACCTTC; J: TRBJ1-2; D: .; V: TRBV6-1; size: few
CDR3: CASSWTLAGGRYNEQFF; DNA: TGCGCCAGCAGCTGGACCCTAGCGGGAGGCCGCTACAATGAGCAGTTCTTC; J: TRBJ2-1; D: TRBD2; V: TRBV4-1; size: .
CDR3: CASTKGGHRAHQPQHF; DNA: TGTGCCAGTACAAAGGGGGGACATAGGGCTCATCAGCCCCAGCATTTT; J: TRBJ1-5; D: .; V: TRBV19; size: .
CDR3: CATSDSGQGETQYF; DNA: TGTGCCACCAGTGATTCGGGACAGGGGGAGACCCAGTACTTC; J: TRBJ2-5; D: TRBD1; V: TRBV24-1; size: .
CDR3: CAKSMTFGTAPDGYTF; DNA: TGTGCCAAAAGCATGACCTTCGGGACGGCGCCCGATGGCTACACCTTC; J: TRBJ1-2; D: .; V: TRBV10-3; size: .
CDR3: CASRRSTEAFF; DNA: TGTGCCAGTAGGAGGAGCACTGAAGCTTTCTTT; J: TRBJ1-1; D: .; V: TRBV2; size: .
CDR3: CASSPGVPGQPQHF; DNA: TGTGCCAGCAGCCCAGGTGTCCCGGGCCAGCCCCAGCATTTT; J: TRBJ1-5; D: .; V: TRBV9; size: many
CDR3: CASSLTAVNSYEQYF; DNA: TGTGCCAGCAGCTTAACGGCGGTCAACTCCTACGAGCAGTACTTC; J: TRBJ2-7; D: .; V: TRBV7-3; size: many
CDR3: CASRSRTHTIYYEQYF; DNA: TGTGCCAGCAGGAGCCGGACTCACACTATCTACTACGAGCAGTACTTC; J: TRBJ2-7; D: .; V: TRBV5-7; size: .
CDR3: CAISNTGTGFHEQYF; DNA: TGTGCCATCAGTAACACCGGGACAGGGTTCCACGAGCAGTACTTC; J: TRBJ2-7; D: TRBD1; V: TRBV10-3; size: .
CDR3: CAISPQGSVTDTQYF; DNA: TGTGCCATCAGCCCCCAGGGGTCCGTCACAGATACGCAGTATTTT; J: TRBJ2-3; D: .; V: TRBV10-3; size: .
CDR3: CSARDGPGTARSYEQHF; DNA: TGCAGTGCTAGAGATGGCCCGGGGACTGCGCGCTCCTACGAGCAGCACTTC; J: TRBJ2-7; D: .; V: TRBV20-1; size: .
CDR3: CASSFSIRDSAYEQYF; DNA: TGTGCCAGCAGCTTCTCCATAAGGGACAGCGCCTACGAGCAGTACTTC; J: TRBJ2-7; D: TRBD1; V: TRBV5-5; size: .
CDR3: CASSLATTRYNEQLF; DNA: TGTGCCAGCAGCTTAGCTACGACAAGGTACAATGAGCAGCTCTTC; J: TRBJ2-1; D: .; V: TRBV7-2; size: .
CDR3: CASRRQGSQSTDTQYF; DNA: TGTGCCAGCAGGCGACAGGGGTCACAGAGCACAGATACGCAGTATTTT; J: TRBJ2-3; D: TRBD1; V: TRBV12-3/TRBV12-4; size: .
CDR3: CASSVDLGQNTEAFF; DNA: TGTGCCAGCAGCGTAGATCTAGGTCAGAACACTGAAGCTTTCTTT; J: TRBJ1-1; D: .; V: TRBV9; size: few